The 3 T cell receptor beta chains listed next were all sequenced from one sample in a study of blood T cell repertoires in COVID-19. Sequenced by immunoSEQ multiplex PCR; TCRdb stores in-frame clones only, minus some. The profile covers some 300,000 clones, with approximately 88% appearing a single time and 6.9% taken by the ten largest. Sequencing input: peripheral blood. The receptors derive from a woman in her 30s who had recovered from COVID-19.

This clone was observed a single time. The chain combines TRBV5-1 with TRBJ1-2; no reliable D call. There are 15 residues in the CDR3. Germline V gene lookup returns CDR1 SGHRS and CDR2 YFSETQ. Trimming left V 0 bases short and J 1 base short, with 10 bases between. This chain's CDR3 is CASSLGSGLNYGYTF. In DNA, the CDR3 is TGCGCCAGCAGCTTGGGTTCGGGTCTTAACTATGGCTACACCTTC.

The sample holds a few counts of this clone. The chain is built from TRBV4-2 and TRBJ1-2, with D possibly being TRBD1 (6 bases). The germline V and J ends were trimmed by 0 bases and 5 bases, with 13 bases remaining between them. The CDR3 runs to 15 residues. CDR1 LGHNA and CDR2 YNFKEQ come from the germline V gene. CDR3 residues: CASSQDRTAVYGYTF. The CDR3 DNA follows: TGTGCCAGCAGCCAAGATAGGACAGCAGTTTATGGCTACACCTTC.

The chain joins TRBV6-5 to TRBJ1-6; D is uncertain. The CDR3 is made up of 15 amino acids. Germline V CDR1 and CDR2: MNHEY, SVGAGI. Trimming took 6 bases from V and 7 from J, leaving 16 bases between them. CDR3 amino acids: CASSPSGFRNSPLHF. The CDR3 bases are TGTGCCAGCAGCCCCTCGGGTTTTCGGAATTCACCCCTCCACTTT.